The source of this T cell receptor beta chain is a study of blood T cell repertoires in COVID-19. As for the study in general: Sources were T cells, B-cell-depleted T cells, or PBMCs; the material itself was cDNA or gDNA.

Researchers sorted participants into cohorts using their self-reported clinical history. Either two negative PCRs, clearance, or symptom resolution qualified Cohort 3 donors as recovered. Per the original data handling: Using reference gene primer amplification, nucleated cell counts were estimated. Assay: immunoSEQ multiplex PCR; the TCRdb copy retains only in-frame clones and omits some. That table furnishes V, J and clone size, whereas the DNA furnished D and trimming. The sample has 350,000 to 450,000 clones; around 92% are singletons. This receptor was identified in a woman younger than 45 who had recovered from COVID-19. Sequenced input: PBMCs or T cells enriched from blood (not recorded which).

DNA of the CDR3: TGTGCCTGGGAGACTAGCGGGGGGGACAATGAGCAGTTCTTC. Protein product: CAWETSGGDNEQFF. The chain employs TRBV30 and TRBJ2-1; 14 bases are shared with TRBD2. The CDR3 runs 14 residues. The J segment lost 5 bases and the V segment lost 5 bases, leaving 2 bases of the junction unmatched. CDR1 and CDR2 from the germline V gene are GTSNPN and SVGIG (reference sequence).